This entry features one TCR beta chain sequence. Its matching antigen is unknown. The CDR3 length is 15 residues. The germline CDR1 and CDR2 sequences are SEHNR and FQNEAQ (reference sequence). Trimming stripped 6 bases from V and 5 bases from J, with 17 bases between. Repertoires were generated with immunoSEQ multiplex PCR, while TCRdb's copy carries only in-frame clones and drops some. This table holds approximately 150,000 clones, about 90% found once. The data were obtained in a study of cytomegalovirus exposure and HLA in healthy donors. General observations from the study: The study recorded some 160 TCR beta chains that were cytomegalovirus-associated.

The sequence derives from a woman under 30 in good health and CMV-seropositive. The sequenced sample consisted of PBMCs. V and J are TRBV7-9 and TRBJ2-1; a possible D gene is TRBD2 (5 bases). In DNA, the CDR3 is TGTGCCAGCAGTCCTCAACTAGTGCAGAACAATGAGCAGTTCTTC. This codes for CASSPQLVQNNEQFF.